The 15 T cell receptor beta chains reported below all come from one sample, sequenced in a study of CD8 T cells in Susac syndrome. RNA in amounts of about 0.5 to 1 ug was reverse transcribed with random hexamers. One entry per CDR3 protein, called by TCRdb with MiXCR from the immunoSEQ multiplex PCR reads. The profile shows under 150,000 distinct CDR3 sequences, less than 95% of them singletons. The source material was CD4+ T cells from PBMCs. The receptors were gathered from a human donor with multiple sclerosis.

As to this clonotype: A read error may produce the germline difference seen at one junction end. The chain has TRBV5-6 and TRBJ2-1; the D is unclear. Germline lookup yields CDR1 SGHDT and CDR2 YYEEEE. The CDR3 sequence is 12 residues long. CDR3 region: CASGFISREQFF. CDR3 in DNA: TGTGCCAGCGGCTTTATCAGTCGTGAGCAGTTCTTC.

The genes are TRBV19 and TRBJ1-2; 7 bases match TRBD1. The CDR3 spans 14 residues. Germline CDR1 reads LNHDA; CDR2 reads SQIVND (reference sequence). Germline trimming cut 5 bases from V and 9 bases from J; bases unmatched to any gene: 12. The CDR3, as DNA: TGTGCCAGTAGTGCCGGACAGGTTGGCATAAGCTACACCTTC. This translates into CASSAGQVGISYTF.

The chain uses TRBV30 and TRBJ1-6, with D possibly matching TRBD1 (6 bases). CDR3 length: 14 residues. In germline, CDR1 is GTSNPN, CDR2 SVGIG (reference sequence). The CDR3 loop is CAEGGVAYNSPLHF. DNA for the CDR3: TGTGCGGAGGGGGGGGTGGCCTATAATTCACCCCTCCACTTT.

The J gene is TRBJ2-1, the V gene TRBV24-1; TRBD1 agrees at 10 bases. V lost 3 bases to trimming and J lost 7 bases; unmatched junction nucleotides: 14. This CDR3 is 18 amino acids long. Germline V gene lookup returns CDR1 KGHDR and CDR2 SFDVKD. CDR3 coding DNA: TGTGCCACCAGTGATAACGGATCGGGACAGGGGAAATTTAATGAGCAGTTCTTC. The encoded protein is CATSDNGSGQGKFNEQFF.

This clonotype was seen a single time. V is TRBV7-6 and J is TRBJ1-2; D ambiguous. Germline CDR1 reads SGHVS; CDR2 reads FNYEAQ. The CDR3 loop spans 16 amino acids. Trimming shortened V by 2 bases and J by 6 bases, and 19 bases separated the two germline ends. This CDR3 reads CASSLSAVQYLDGYTF. The CDR3 DNA follows: TGTGCCAGCAGCTTATCGGCGGTCCAATACTTGGATGGCTACACCTTC.

This chain connects TRBV30 to TRBJ1-2, with D hard to call. Germline V gene data show CDR1 as GTSNPN and CDR2 as SVGIG (reference sequence). Trimming took off 2 bases at V and 2 bases at J, with 6 bases between the two ends. The CDR3 totals 12 residues. This CDR3 reads CAWSRQNYGYTF. Here the CDR3 DNA reads TGTGCCTGGAGTCGGCAGAACTATGGCTACACCTTC.

The CDR3 loop is CASSLGLAGDTQYF. CDR3 DNA: TGTGCCAGCAGTTTAGGACTAGCGGGAGATACGCAGTATTTT. The chain employs TRBV12-3 or TRBV12-4 and TRBJ2-3; 10 bases line up with TRBD2. V lost 1 base, J lost 5 bases, and 0 bases stayed unmatched. The CDR3 is 14 residues long.

This clonotype was found once. This chain uses TRBV18 with TRBJ2-5; 9 bases match TRBD1. Germline V gene sequence: CDR1 KGHSH, CDR2 LQKENI. After removal of 1 base from V and 2 bases from J, the junction contained 11 bases not matched to a gene. CDR3 size: 18 residues. The CDR3, as DNA: TGTGCCAGCTCACCACTAACCGGGACAGGGACTCTGCAAGAGACCCAGTACTTC. Protein product: CASSPLTGTGTLQETQYF.

The chain has TRBV19 and TRBJ1-2; no firm D call. The V and J ends lost 4 bases and 4 bases respectively, with 10 bases between them. Germline lookup yields CDR1 LNHDA and CDR2 SQIVND (reference sequence). The CDR3 has 13 residues. Here the CDR3 reads CASSTTVSYGYTF. The CDR3 DNA is TGTGCCAGTAGTACGACGGTCTCCTATGGCTACACCTTC.

The chain employs TRBV5-4 and TRBJ2-7; D uncertain. The length of the CDR3 is 13 residues. V was pared by 4 bases and J by 5 bases, with 13 bases between. Germline V lookup: CDR1 SGHNT, CDR2 YYREEE (reference sequence). The CDR3 DNA sequence: TGTGCCAGCAGCGCCACCCTTATGCACGAGCAGTACTTC. It yields the protein CASSATLMHEQYF.

The rearrangement uses TRBV29-1 and TRBJ1-1; tentatively, D is TRBD1 (5 bases). The CDR3 totals 13 residues. The V gene lost 2 bases and the J gene lost 1 base, with 8 bases spanning the gap. Germline CDR1 and CDR2: SQVTM and ANQGSEA. CDR3 sequence: CSVERQGNTEAFF. Here the CDR3 DNA reads TGCAGCGTTGAACGGCAGGGGAACACTGAAGCTTTCTTT.

The DNA for the CDR3 is TGTGCCTGGAGGCCTCCCGGCGGGGGACGACACGAGCAGTACTTC. Amino acids: CAWRPPGGGRHEQYF. V is TRBV30 and J is TRBJ2-7, with 7 bases fitting TRBD2. The trim removed 3 bases at V and 5 bases at J, leaving 13 bases unmatched. There are 15 residues in the CDR3. Germline V CDR1 and CDR2: GTSNPN, SVGIG (reference sequence). Filled out from reference TRBV30 and TRBJ2-7, the complete variable domain reads SQTIHQWPATLVQPVGSPLSLECTVEGTSNPNLYWYRQAAGRGLQLLFYSVGIGQISSEVPQNLSASRPQDRQFILSSKKLLLSDSGFYLCAWRPPGGGRHEQYFGPGTRLTVT.

This clonotype was seen once. The rearrangement links TRBV3-1 to TRBJ2-7; TRBD1 or TRBD2 may be the D gene (6 bases each). Germline loops: CDR1 LGHDT, CDR2 YNNKEL (reference sequence). V shed 1 base and J shed 8 bases, with 15 bases lying between them. The CDR3 loop spans 14 amino acids. The CDR3 is CASSQAEGGKQQYF. For the CDR3, the DNA is TGTGCCAGCAGCCAAGCCGAAGGGGGGAAGCAGCAGTACTTC.

This clonotype came up once. The rearrangement links TRBV3-1 to TRBJ1-1; D unclear. The CDR3 consists of 13 residues. From germline, CDR1 is LGHDT and CDR2 YNNKEL (reference sequence). V was trimmed by 2 bases and J by 11 bases, leaving 15 bases between them. The CDR3 coding sequence is TGTGCCAGCAGCCAACCAGAGGGTGTTATGGCTTTCTTT. Protein product: CASSQPEGVMAFF. Supplemented by reference TRBV3-1 and TRBJ1-1, the full variable domain reads DTAVSQTPKYLVTQMGNDKSIKCEQNLGHDTMYWYKQDSKKFLKIMFSYNNKELIINETVPNRFSPKSPDKAHLNLHINSLELGDSAVYFCASSQPEGVMAFFGQGTRLTVV.

The V gene is TRBV24-1, the J gene TRBJ2-3; D ambiguous. Germline CDR1 KGHDR, CDR2 SFDVKD. This CDR3 spans 12 amino acids. Trimming took off 4 bases at V and 3 bases at J, with 4 bases between the two ends. CDR3 in amino acids: CATSDRTDTQYF. DNA of the CDR3: TGTGCCACCAGTGACAGGACAGATACGCAGTATTTT.